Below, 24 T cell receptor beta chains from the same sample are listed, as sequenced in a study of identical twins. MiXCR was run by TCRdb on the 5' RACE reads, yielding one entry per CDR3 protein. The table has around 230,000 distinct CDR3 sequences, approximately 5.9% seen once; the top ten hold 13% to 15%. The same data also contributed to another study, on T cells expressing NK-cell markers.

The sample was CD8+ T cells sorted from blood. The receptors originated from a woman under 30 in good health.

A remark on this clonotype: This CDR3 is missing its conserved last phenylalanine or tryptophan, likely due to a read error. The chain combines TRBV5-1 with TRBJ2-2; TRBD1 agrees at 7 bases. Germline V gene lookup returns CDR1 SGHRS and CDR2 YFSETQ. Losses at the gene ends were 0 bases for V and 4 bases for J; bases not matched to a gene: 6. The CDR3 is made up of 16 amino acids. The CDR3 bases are TGCGCCAGCAGCTTGGAACAGGGGTTTAGCACCGGGGAGCTGTTTTTA. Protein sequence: CASSLEQGFSTGELFL.

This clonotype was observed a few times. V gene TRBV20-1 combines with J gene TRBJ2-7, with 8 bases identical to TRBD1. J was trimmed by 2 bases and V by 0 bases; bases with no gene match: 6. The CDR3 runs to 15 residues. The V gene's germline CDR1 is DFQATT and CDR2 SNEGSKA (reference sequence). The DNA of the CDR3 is TGCAGTGCTAGAGATCCTGGACAGGGTACCTACGAGCAGTACTTC. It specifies CSARDPGQGTYEQYF.

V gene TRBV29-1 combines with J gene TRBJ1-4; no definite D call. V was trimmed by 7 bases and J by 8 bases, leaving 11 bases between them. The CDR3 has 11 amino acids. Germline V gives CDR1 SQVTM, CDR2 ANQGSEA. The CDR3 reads CSAVTYEKLFF. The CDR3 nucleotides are TGCAGCGCCGTGACGTACGAAAAACTGTTTTTT. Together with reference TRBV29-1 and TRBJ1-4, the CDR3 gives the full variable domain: SAVISQKPSRDICQRGTSLTIQCQVDSQVTMMFWYRQQPGQSLTLIATANQGSEATYESGFVIDKFPISRPNLTFSTLTVSNMSPEDSSIYLCSAVTYEKLFFGSGTQLSVL.

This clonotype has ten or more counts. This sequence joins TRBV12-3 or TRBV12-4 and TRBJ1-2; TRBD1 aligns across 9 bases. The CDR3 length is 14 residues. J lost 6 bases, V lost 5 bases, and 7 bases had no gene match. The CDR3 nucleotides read TGTGCCAGCAGTCCCGCCGGGACAGGGCATGGCTACACCTTC. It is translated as CASSPAGTGHGYTF.

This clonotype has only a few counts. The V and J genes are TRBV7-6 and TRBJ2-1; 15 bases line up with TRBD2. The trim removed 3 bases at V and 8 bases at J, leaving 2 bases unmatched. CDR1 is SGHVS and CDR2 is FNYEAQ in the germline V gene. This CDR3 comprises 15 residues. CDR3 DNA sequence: TGTGCCAGCAGCTTCGGACTAGCGGGAGGGGATGAGCAGTTCTTC. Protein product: CASSFGLAGGDEQFF.

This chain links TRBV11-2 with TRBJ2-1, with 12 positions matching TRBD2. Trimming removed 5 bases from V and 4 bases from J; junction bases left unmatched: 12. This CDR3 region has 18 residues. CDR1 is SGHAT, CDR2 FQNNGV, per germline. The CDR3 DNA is TGTGCCAGCAGCCCCACCTTGACTAGCGGGGGCCCTTACAATGAGCAGTTCTTC. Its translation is CASSPTLTSGGPYNEQFF.

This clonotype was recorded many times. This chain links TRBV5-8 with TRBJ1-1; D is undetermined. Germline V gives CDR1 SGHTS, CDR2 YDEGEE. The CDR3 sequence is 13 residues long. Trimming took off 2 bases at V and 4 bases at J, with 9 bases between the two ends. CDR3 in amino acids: CASSLYTRTEAFF. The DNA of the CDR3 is TGTGCCAGCAGCTTATATACACGCACTGAAGCTTTCTTT.

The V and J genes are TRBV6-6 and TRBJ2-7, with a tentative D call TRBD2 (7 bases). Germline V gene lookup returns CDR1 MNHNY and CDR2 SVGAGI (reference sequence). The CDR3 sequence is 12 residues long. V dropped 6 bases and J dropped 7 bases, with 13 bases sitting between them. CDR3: CASRRGGREQYF. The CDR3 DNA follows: TGTGCCAGCAGAAGGGGGGGTAGGGAGCAGTACTTC.

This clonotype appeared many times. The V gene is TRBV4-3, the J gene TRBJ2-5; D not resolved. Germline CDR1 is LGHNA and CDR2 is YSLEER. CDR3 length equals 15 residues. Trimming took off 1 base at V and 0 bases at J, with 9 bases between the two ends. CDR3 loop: CASSQAARDQETQYF. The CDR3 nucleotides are TGCGCCAGCAGCCAAGCCGCTAGGGACCAAGAGACCCAGTACTTC.

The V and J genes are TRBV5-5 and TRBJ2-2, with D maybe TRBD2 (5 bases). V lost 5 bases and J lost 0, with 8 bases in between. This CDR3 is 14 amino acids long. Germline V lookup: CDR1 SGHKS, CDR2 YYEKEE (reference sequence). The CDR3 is CASRSGSNTGELFF. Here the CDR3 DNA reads TGTGCCAGCAGAAGCGGATCGAACACCGGGGAGCTGTTTTTT.

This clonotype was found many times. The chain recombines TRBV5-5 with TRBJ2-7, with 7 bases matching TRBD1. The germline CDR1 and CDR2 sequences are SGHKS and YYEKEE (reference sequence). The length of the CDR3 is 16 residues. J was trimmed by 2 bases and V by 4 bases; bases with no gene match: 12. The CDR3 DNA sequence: TGTGCCAGCAGCACAACCTGGGGGACAGAAACCTACGAGCAGTACTTC. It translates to CASSTTWGTETYEQYF.

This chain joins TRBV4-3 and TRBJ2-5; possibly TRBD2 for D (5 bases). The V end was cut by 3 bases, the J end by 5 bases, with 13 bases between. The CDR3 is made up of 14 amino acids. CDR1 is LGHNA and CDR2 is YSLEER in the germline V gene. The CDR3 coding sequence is TGCGCCAGCAGCCAGCATGCGGGTGCGGAGACCCAGTACTTC. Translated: CASSQHAGAETQYF.

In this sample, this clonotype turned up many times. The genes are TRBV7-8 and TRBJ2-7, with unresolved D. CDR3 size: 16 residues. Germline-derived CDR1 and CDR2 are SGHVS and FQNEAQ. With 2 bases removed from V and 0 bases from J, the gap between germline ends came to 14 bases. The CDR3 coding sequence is TGTGCCAGCAGCTTACGAAAGCAGGTCGACTCCTACGAGCAGTACTTC. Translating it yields CASSLRKQVDSYEQYF.

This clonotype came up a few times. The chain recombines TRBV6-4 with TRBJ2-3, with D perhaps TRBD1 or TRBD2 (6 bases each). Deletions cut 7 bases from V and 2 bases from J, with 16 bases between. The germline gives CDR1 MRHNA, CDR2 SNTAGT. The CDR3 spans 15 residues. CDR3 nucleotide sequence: TGTGCCAGCACTTCGGGGGCGGGTTTCACAGATACGCAGTATTTT. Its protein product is CASTSGAGFTDTQYF.

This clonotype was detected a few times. This chain's CDR3 is CSASSYLKQETQYF. CDR3 sequence (DNA): TGCAGTGCTAGCTCTTATCTAAAACAAGAGACCCAGTACTTC. The chain couples TRBV20-1 to TRBJ2-5; D is ambiguous. The CDR3 runs 14 residues. Germline V CDR1 and CDR2: DFQATT, SNEGSKA (reference sequence). With 3 bases removed from V and 2 bases from J, the gap between germline ends came to 13 bases.

The CDR3 coding sequence is TGTGCCAGCATCTTACCCCCGGGGCTTATGACCCAGTACTTC. Translating it yields CASILPPGLMTQYF. The chain is built from TRBV6-2 or TRBV6-3 and TRBJ2-5, with D perhaps given as TRBD1 or TRBD2 (5 bases each). The CDR3 consists of 14 residues. V was trimmed by 7 bases and J by 7 bases, leaving 19 bases between them. The germline V gene encodes CDR1 MNHEY and CDR2 SVGEGT.

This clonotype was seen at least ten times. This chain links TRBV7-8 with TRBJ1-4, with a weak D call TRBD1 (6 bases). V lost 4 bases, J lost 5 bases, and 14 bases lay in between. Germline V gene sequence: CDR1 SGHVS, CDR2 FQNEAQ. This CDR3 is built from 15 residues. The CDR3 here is CASSSGGPGNEKLFF. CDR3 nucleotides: TGTGCCAGCAGCTCCGGGGGGCCGGGAAATGAAAAACTGTTTTTT.

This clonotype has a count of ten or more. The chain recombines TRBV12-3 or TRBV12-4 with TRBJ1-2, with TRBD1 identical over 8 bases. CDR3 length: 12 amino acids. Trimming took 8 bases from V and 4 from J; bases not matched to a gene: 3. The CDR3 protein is CASQGQAYGYTF. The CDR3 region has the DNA TGTGCCAGCCAGGGACAGGCCTATGGCTACACCTTC.

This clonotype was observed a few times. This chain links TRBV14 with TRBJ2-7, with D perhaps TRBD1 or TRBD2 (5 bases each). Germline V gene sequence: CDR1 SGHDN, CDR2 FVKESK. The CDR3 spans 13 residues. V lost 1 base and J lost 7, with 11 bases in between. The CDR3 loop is CASSQGGIKEQYF. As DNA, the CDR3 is TGTGCCAGCAGCCAAGGGGGGATTAAGGAGCAGTACTTC.

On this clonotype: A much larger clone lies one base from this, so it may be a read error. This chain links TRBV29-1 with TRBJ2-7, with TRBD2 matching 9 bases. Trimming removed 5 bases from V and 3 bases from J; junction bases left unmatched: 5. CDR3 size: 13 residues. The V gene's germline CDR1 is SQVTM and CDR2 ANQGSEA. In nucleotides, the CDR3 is TGCAGCGTTAGACTAGCGGAGGACTACGAGCAGTACTTC. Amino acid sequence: CSVRLAEDYEQYF.

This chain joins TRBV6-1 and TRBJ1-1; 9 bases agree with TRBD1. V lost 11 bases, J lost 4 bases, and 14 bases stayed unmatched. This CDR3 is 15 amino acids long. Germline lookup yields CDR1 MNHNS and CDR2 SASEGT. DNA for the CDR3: TGTGCCTCCACCGGGACAGGGTCCAGTTTCACTGAAGCTTTCTTT. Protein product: CASTGTGSSFTEAFF.

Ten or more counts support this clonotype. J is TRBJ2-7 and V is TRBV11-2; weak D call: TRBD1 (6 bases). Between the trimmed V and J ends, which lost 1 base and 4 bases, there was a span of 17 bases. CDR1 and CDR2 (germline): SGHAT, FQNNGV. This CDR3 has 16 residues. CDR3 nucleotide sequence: TGTGCCAGCAGCTTAGTCCCGGACAGTCTGCTTTACGAGCAGTACTTC. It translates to CASSLVPDSLLYEQYF.

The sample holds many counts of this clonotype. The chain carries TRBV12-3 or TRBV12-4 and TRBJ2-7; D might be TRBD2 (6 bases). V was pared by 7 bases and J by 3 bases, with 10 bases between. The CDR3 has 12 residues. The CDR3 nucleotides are TGTGCCAGCACCACCGGGGGCTACGAGCAGTACTTC. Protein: CASTTGGYEQYF.

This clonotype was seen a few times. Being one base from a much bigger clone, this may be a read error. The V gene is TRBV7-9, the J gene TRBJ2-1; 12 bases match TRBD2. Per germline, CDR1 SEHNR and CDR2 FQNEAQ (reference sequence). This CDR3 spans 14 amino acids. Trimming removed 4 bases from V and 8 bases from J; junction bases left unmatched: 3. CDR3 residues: CASSSTSGRYEQFF. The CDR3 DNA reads TGTGCCAGCAGCTCGACTAGCGGGAGATATGAGCAGTTCTTC.